The 5 T cell receptor beta chains presented below share a single source sample, sequenced in a study of blood T cell repertoires in COVID-19. Method: immunoSEQ multiplex PCR; TCRdb's copy keeps in-frame clones and lacks some. Here the sample spans fewer than 250,000 clones, around four fifths being singletons. Sequencing input: peripheral blood. The receptors derive from a man aged 45-65 years with acute or convalescent COVID-19.

The chain combines TRBV7-6 with TRBJ2-2; maybe TRBD1 (5 bases). Trimming took 5 bases from V and 0 from J, leaving 7 bases between them. The CDR3 runs to 14 residues. The germline V gene has CDR1 SGHVS and CDR2 FNYEAQ. CDR3 region: CASSKTANTGELFF. The CDR3 bases are TGTGCCAGCAGCAAGACAGCGAACACCGGGGAGCTGTTTTTT.

This rearrangement joins TRBV11-3 to TRBJ2-6, with a weak D call TRBD1 (5 bases). This CDR3 has 15 residues. V was clipped by 3 bases and J by 0 bases, with 6 bases between them. Germline-derived CDR1 and CDR2 are SGHNT and YENEEA. CDR3 sequence (DNA): TGTGCCAGCAGCTTCAGGGTCTCTGGGGCCAACGTCCTGACTTTC. Amino acid sequence: CASSFRVSGANVLTF.

The V gene is TRBV7-9, the J gene TRBJ1-1, with TRBD1 as a possible D gene (5 bases). Per germline, CDR1 SEHNR and CDR2 FQNEAQ (reference sequence). The CDR3 spans 14 residues. V lost 1 base, J lost 7 bases, and 13 bases lay in between. The CDR3 loop is CASSLVGGVGEAFF. For the CDR3, the DNA is TGTGCCAGCAGCTTAGTGGGAGGGGTTGGTGAAGCTTTCTTT.

The V and J genes are TRBV5-4 and TRBJ2-2, with TRBD1 matching 11 bases. The trim removed 4 bases at V and 5 bases at J, leaving 4 bases unmatched. The CDR3 extends over 15 amino acids. Germline CDR1 is SGHNT and CDR2 is YYREEE (reference sequence). CDR3 region: CASSPGQGETGELFF. CDR3 nucleotides: TGTGCCAGCAGCCCGGGACAGGGGGAGACCGGGGAGCTGTTTTTT.

The chain is built from TRBV11-3 and TRBJ2-7; D call uncertain. V was pared by 2 bases and J by 6 bases, with 14 bases between. CDR1 and CDR2 from the germline V gene are SGHNT and YENEEA. This CDR3 comprises 14 residues. The CDR3 sequence is CASSLYEVVGEQYF. The CDR3 region has the DNA TGTGCCAGCAGCTTATACGAGGTGGTTGGCGAGCAGTACTTC.